This TCR beta chain originates from a study of blood T cell repertoires in COVID-19. Background on the study: The analysed material was cDNA or gDNA that came from T cells, B-cell-depleted T cells, or PBMCs.

Methods used by the authors: Estimated nucleated cell counts came from reference gene primer amplification. Profiling relied on immunoSEQ multiplex PCR, and the TCRdb table lists in-frame clones only, not all of them. D and trimming come from the DNA, and the V and J calls and clone size come from that table. The data contain approximately 69,000 clones, approximately 86% of them seen just once; the ten biggest clones take up approximately 28%. Only a few counts were recorded for this clone. The germline V gene has CDR1 MNHNS and CDR2 SASEGT. The J segment lost 1 base and the V segment lost 4 bases, leaving 4 bases of the junction unmatched. The CDR3 consists of 16 residues.

The chain has TRBV6-1 and TRBJ2-2; 9 bases are a match to TRBD1. The clonotype comes from a man aged 50-60 years with acute or convalescent COVID-19. Sequencing was performed on peripheral blood. For the CDR3, the DNA is TGTGCCAGCAGTGTGGTGGGACAGGGGAACACCGGGGAGCTGTTTTTT. Its protein product is CASSVVGQGNTGELFF.